Following are 12 T cell receptor beta chains from one sample sequenced in a study of blood T cell repertoires in COVID-19. The assay was immunoSEQ multiplex PCR, and TCRdb's table has in-frame clones only and misses some. The data show 130,000 to 150,000 clones, approximately 84% seen once. Input material: peripheral blood. The source is a human donor with acute or convalescent COVID-19. The donor label of this sample is uncertain.

The J gene is TRBJ1-4, the V gene TRBV30, with 8 nucleotides matching TRBD1. Germline values: CDR1 GTSNPN, CDR2 SVGIG (reference sequence). V was pared by 3 bases and J by 7 bases, with 7 bases of the junction left unmatched. The CDR3 length is 14 residues. The CDR3 nucleotides are TGTGCCTGGAGCCTGGACAGGGTGGGTGAAAAACTGTTTTTT. Translated: CAWSLDRVGEKLFF.

The chain joins TRBV3-1 (or the pseudogene TRBV3-2) to TRBJ1-5; D unresolved. CDR3 length: 14 residues. The germline V gene has CDR1 LGHDT and CDR2 YNNKEL (reference sequence). Trimming left V 3 bases short and J 2 bases short, with 8 bases between. CDR3 bases: TGTGCCAGCAGCCAGAGGGAGGGCAATCAGCCCCAGCATTTT. Translated: CASSQREGNQPQHF.

The rearrangement links TRBV11-2 to TRBJ2-7; 7 positions agree with TRBD1. The CDR3 consists of 15 residues. After removal of 6 bases from V and 3 bases from J, the junction contained 11 bases not matched to a gene. In germline, CDR1 is SGHAT, CDR2 FQNNGV. The CDR3 DNA follows: TGTGCCAGCAGGCCACTGACAGGGCGACGCTACGAGCAGTACTTC. Translating gives CASRPLTGRRYEQYF.

This clone turned up a few times. V gene TRBV5-6 combines with J gene TRBJ1-2; unclear D gene. This CDR3 contains 13 residues. The germline V gene encodes CDR1 SGHDT and CDR2 YYEEEE. V was shortened by 4 bases and J by 4 bases, with 11 bases between the two germline ends. The CDR3 protein is CASSGELLYGYTF. In DNA form, the CDR3 reads TGTGCCAGCAGCGGAGAACTCCTCTATGGCTACACCTTC.

V gene TRBV10-3 combines with J gene TRBJ1-6, with TRBD1 matching 9 bases. Germline V lookup: CDR1 ENHRY, CDR2 SYGVKD. Trimming at V came to 4 bases and at J to 7 bases, leaving 2 bases not matched to a gene. CDR3 length: 14 residues. The CDR3 bases are TGTGCCATCAGTGGTGGGACAGGGAATTCACCCCTCCACTTT. Residues: CAISGGTGNSPLHF.

This clone was counted between two and nine times. The V call is TRBV7-3, the J call TRBJ2-3; 9 bases are a match to TRBD2. Germline V lookup: CDR1 SGHTA, CDR2 FQGTGA. Trimming took 5 bases from V and 9 from J; bases not matched to a gene: 12. This CDR3 comprises 15 residues. For the CDR3, the DNA is TGTGCCAGCAGCCCCAAAGGCGGGGGGGCCCAGACGCAGTATTTT. Its translation is CASSPKGGGAQTQYF.

The CDR3 bases are TGTGCCAGCAGGGTTCTAGCGGGAGCTCGTCAAGAGACCCAGTACTTC. It yields the protein CASRVLAGARQETQYF. This chain uses TRBV11-2 with TRBJ2-5; TRBD2 aligns across 10 bases. The CDR3 covers 16 residues. V was pared by 6 bases and J by 2 bases, with 9 bases of the junction left unmatched. CDR1 and CDR2 from the germline V gene are SGHAT and FQNNGV.

The chain uses TRBV19 and TRBJ2-2, with TRBD1 matching 9 bases. Germline V gives CDR1 LNHDA, CDR2 SQIVND (reference sequence). With V trimmed by 5 bases and J by 3 bases, 1 base remained unmatched. CDR3 length: 14 residues. The CDR3 loop is CASSGTGYTGELFF. CDR3 sequence (DNA): TGTGCCAGTAGTGGGACAGGGTACACCGGGGAGCTGTTTTTT. The variable domain in full, with the rest retrieved from reference TRBV19 and TRBJ2-2, is DGGITQSPKYLFRKEGQNVTLSCEQNLNHDAMYWYRQDPGQGLRLIYYSQIVNDFQKGDIAEGYSVSREKKESFPLTVTSAQKNPTAFYLCASSGTGYTGELFFGEGSRLTVL.

The V call is TRBV7-2, the J call TRBJ2-5; D might be TRBD2 (5 bases). Deletions cut 5 bases from V and 5 bases from J, with 18 bases between. Germline V gene lookup returns CDR1 SGHTA and CDR2 FQGNSA. The CDR3 spans 15 residues. The CDR3 sequence is CASSPPRVRRETQYF. CDR3 DNA sequence: TGTGCCAGCAGCCCACCACGGGTGCGGAGGGAGACCCAGTACTTC.

This clone has just a few counts. The V gene is TRBV30, the J gene TRBJ1-5, with a weak D call TRBD1 (6 bases). The V gene's germline CDR1 is GTSNPN and CDR2 SVGIG (reference sequence). V lost 0 bases to trimming and J lost 7 bases, with 16 bases between them. This CDR3 has 15 residues. The CDR3 coding sequence is TGTGCCTGGAGTGTAGGGGCCGACAGGTTCCAGCCCCAGCATTTT. Translation: CAWSVGADRFQPQHF.

The CDR3 nucleotides are TGTGCCAGCAGCGTGGCAGGGAAGTCACCCCTCCACTTT. It specifies CASSVAGKSPLHF. This chain connects TRBV9 to TRBJ1-6; maybe TRBD1 (5 bases). Germline values: CDR1 SGDLS, CDR2 YYNGEE. This CDR3 has 13 amino acids. The germline V and J ends were trimmed by 2 bases and 10 bases, with 10 bases remaining between them.

This sequence joins TRBV24-1 and TRBJ2-5, with a possible D match to TRBD1 (6 bases). The V and J ends lost 4 bases and 4 bases respectively, with 15 bases between them. Germline CDR1 reads KGHDR; CDR2 reads SFDVKD. The CDR3 sequence is 15 residues long. The CDR3 reads CATSDYLRGRETQYF. The CDR3 DNA reads TGTGCCACCAGTGACTATCTCAGGGGTAGAGAGACCCAGTACTTC.